Below, 32 T cell receptor beta chains from the same sample are listed, as sequenced in a study of memory CD4+ T cells and cytomegalovirus serostatus. Produced via immunoSEQ multiplex PCR; TCRdb's table is partial and in-frame only. The data hold some 48,000 clones, with around four fifths observed a single time. Single viable CD3+CD4+CD8-CD45RO+ cells were sorted as the memory CD4+ T cells. Sequences were obtained from memory CD4+ T cells from blood. All receptors derive from an adult in good health and CMV-seronegative.

V usage is TRBV9 and J usage is TRBJ2-1; the D is unclear. Germline lookup yields CDR1 SGDLS and CDR2 YYNGEE. The CDR3 has 16 amino acids. Trimming cost V 1 base and J 0 bases, with 11 bases left between them. The CDR3 reads CASSVNPLSSYNEQFF. CDR3 bases: TGTGCCAGCAGCGTAAACCCTTTGAGCTCCTACAATGAGCAGTTCTTC. Together with reference TRBV9 and TRBJ2-1, the CDR3 gives the full variable domain: DSGVTQTPKHLITATGQRVTLRCSPRSGDLSVYWYQQSLDQGLQFLIQYYNGEERAKGNILERFSAQQFPDLHSELNLSSLELGDSALYFCASSVNPLSSYNEQFFGPGTRLTVL.

The gene calls are TRBV4-1 and TRBJ2-5; D is unclear. CDR3 size: 12 residues. The germline V gene has CDR1 MGHRA and CDR2 YSYEKL. V shed 4 bases and J shed 0 bases, with 3 bases lying between them. As DNA, the CDR3 is TGCGCCAGCAGCCTTGACCAAGAGACCCAGTACTTC. Protein sequence: CASSLDQETQYF.

This clone was observed a handful of times. The V and J genes are TRBV5-1 and TRBJ2-1, with a weak D call TRBD2 (5 bases). V was pared by 0 bases and J by 12 bases, with 10 bases between. The CDR3 has 12 amino acids. Germline V CDR1 and CDR2: SGHRS, YFSETQ. The chain's CDR3 is CASSLDGVGQFF. CDR3 in DNA: TGCGCCAGCAGCTTGGACGGGGTTGGGCAGTTCTTC.

The V call is TRBV7-8, the J call TRBJ2-3; D ambiguous. This CDR3 comprises 18 residues. Germline CDR1 SGHVS, CDR2 FQNEAQ. V dropped 1 base and J dropped 4 bases, with 21 bases sitting between them. CDR3 DNA: TGTGCCAGCAGCTTAGTTACCCTGGGCCTATTCCGCGCAGATACGCAGTATTTT. Amino acid sequence: CASSLVTLGLFRADTQYF.

The CDR3 spells CASSPSGSPYNEQFF. The DNA of the CDR3 is TGTGCCAGCAGCCCAAGCGGGAGCCCTTACAATGAGCAGTTCTTC. The gene calls are TRBV11-2 and TRBJ2-1, with 8 bases identical to TRBD2. Germline V gene data show CDR1 as SGHAT and CDR2 as FQNNGV. V shed 5 bases, J shed 4 bases, and the junction held 7 bases outside the gene matches. The CDR3 covers 15 residues.

The CDR3 loop reads CAWSLTASYEQYF. CDR3 bases: TGTGCCTGGAGTTTGACAGCCTCCTACGAGCAGTACTTC. V is TRBV30 and J is TRBJ2-7; tentatively, D is TRBD1 (5 bases). V dropped 2 bases and J dropped 0 bases, with 8 bases sitting between them. CDR1 GTSNPN and CDR2 SVGIG come from the germline V gene (reference sequence). The CDR3 totals 13 residues.

This chain connects TRBV2 to TRBJ2-5; D gene unclear. The tail of the sequence fits TRBJ2-7 better, so the J call may be wrong. Germline values: CDR1 SNHLY, CDR2 FYNNEI. The CDR3 spans 14 residues. CDR3 residues: CASRDGFPPYEQYF. The CDR3 coding sequence is TGTGCCAGCAGGGATGGGTTTCCCCCCTACGAGCAGTACTTC.

The genes are TRBV9 and TRBJ1-2; the D is unclear. The CDR3 has 13 amino acids. Trimming removed 1 base at V and 7 bases at J, with 11 bases between. In germline, CDR1 is SGDLS, CDR2 YYNGEE. Written as DNA, the CDR3 is TGTGCCAGCAGCGTATGGGATAATAGTGGCTACACCTTC. Its protein product is CASSVWDNSGYTF. Full variable domain (outside the CDR3, taken from reference TRBV9 and TRBJ1-2): DSGVTQTPKHLITATGQRVTLRCSPRSGDLSVYWYQQSLDQGLQFLIQYYNGEERAKGNILERFSAQQFPDLHSELNLSSLELGDSALYFCASSVWDNSGYTFGSGTRLTVV.

This chain joins TRBV2 and TRBJ1-5, with unresolved D. CDR1 and CDR2 from the germline V gene are SNHLY and FYNNEI. The CDR3 contains 16 residues. Trimming removed 4 bases from V and 4 bases from J, with 17 bases in between. In DNA, the CDR3 is TGTGCCAGCAGTGGAGGAGGGAATAGGGAGAATCAGCCCCAGCATTTT. It encodes CASSGGGNRENQPQHF.

The V and J genes are TRBV2 and TRBJ1-5, with D tentatively TRBD1 (5 bases). The V end was cut by 6 bases, the J end by 3 bases, with 15 bases between. Germline V lookup: CDR1 SNHLY, CDR2 FYNNEI. The CDR3 loop spans 15 amino acids. CDR3 residues: CASRKQGIDNQPQHF. Here the CDR3 DNA reads TGTGCCAGCAGAAAGCAGGGTATCGACAATCAGCCCCAGCATTTT.

The chain has TRBV4-1 and TRBJ2-7; D might be TRBD2 (6 bases). The CDR3 length is 16 residues. In germline, CDR1 is MGHRA, CDR2 YSYEKL. Between the trimmed V and J ends, which lost 0 bases and 7 bases, there was a span of 19 bases. CDR3 DNA: TGCGCCAGCAGCCAAGAAGGGGTTAGCGGCCGTACGGAGCAGTACTTC. It specifies CASSQEGVSGRTEQYF.

The chain uses TRBV5-1 and TRBJ2-5; TRBD2 matches at 9 bases. The CDR3 is 14 residues long. V lost 2 bases, J lost 5 bases, and 4 bases stayed unmatched. Germline values: CDR1 SGHRS, CDR2 YFSETQ. The DNA of the CDR3 is TGCGCCAGCAGCTTTGCGGCGGGAGGGGAGACCCAGTACTTC. It translates to CASSFAAGGETQYF. The whole variable domain, remainder taken from reference TRBV5-1 and TRBJ2-5, is KAGVTQTPRYLIKTRGQQVTLSCSPISGHRSVSWYQQTPGQGLQFLFEYFSETQRNKGNFPGRFSGRQFSNSRSEMNVSTLELGDSALYLCASSFAAGGETQYFGPGTRLLVL.

The gene calls are TRBV19 and TRBJ2-7, with TRBD1 identical over 8 bases. With V trimmed by 3 bases and J by 0 bases, 4 bases remained unmatched. Germline lookup yields CDR1 LNHDA and CDR2 SQIVND (reference sequence). This CDR3 is 15 amino acids long. CDR3 amino acids: CASSMRTGHSYEQYF. The DNA for the CDR3 is TGTGCCAGTAGTATGAGGACAGGGCACTCCTACGAGCAGTACTTC.

The V call is TRBV30, the J call TRBJ2-6; D ambiguous. This CDR3 has 15 amino acids. Germline values: CDR1 GTSNPN, CDR2 SVGIG (reference sequence). V lost 0 bases and J lost 6, with 12 bases in between. CDR3 region: CAWSVRWLEANVLTF. CDR3 nucleotide sequence: TGTGCCTGGAGTGTACGGTGGCTTGAGGCCAACGTCCTGACTTTC.

This clone appeared once. V and J are TRBV27 and TRBJ2-7, with D tentatively TRBD1 or TRBD2 (7 bases each). CDR3 length: 15 amino acids. Germline V CDR1 and CDR2: MNHEY, SMNVEV (reference sequence). Trimming cost V 5 bases and J 6 bases, with 20 bases left between them. The CDR3 region has the DNA TGTGCCAGCAGTCTCCAGGGGGGGGCCTCGTCCGAGCAGTACTTC. Protein product: CASSLQGGASSEQYF.

The V gene is TRBV6-1, the J gene TRBJ1-5, with 11 bases aligning to TRBD1. The CDR3 loop spans 17 amino acids. Germline V gives CDR1 MNHNS, CDR2 SASEGT. With V trimmed by 2 bases and J by 2 bases, 5 bases remained unmatched. CDR3 nucleotide sequence: TGTGCCAGCAGTGAACCGGGACAGGGGGGGGGCAATCAGCCCCAGCATTTT. It specifies CASSEPGQGGGNQPQHF.

The chain combines TRBV6-5 with TRBJ1-6; TRBD1 is a possible D gene (5 bases). The length of the CDR3 is 14 residues. V shed 4 bases and J shed 8 bases, with 12 bases lying between them. CDR1 and CDR2 (germline): MNHEY, SVGAGI. CDR3 residues: CASSSRGFDSPLHF. The CDR3 bases are TGTGCCAGCAGTTCGCGGGGGTTCGATTCACCCCTCCACTTT.

The chain combines TRBV11-3 with TRBJ2-2; TRBD1 agrees at 7 bases. The CDR3 is 16 residues long. V lost 0 bases, J lost 5 bases, and 6 bases stayed unmatched. Germline V gives CDR1 SGHNT, CDR2 YENEEA. This chain's CDR3 is CASSLDLGQVTGELFF. CDR3 bases: TGTGCCAGCAGCTTAGATCTTGGACAGGTTACCGGGGAGCTGTTTTTT. Full variable domain (outside the CDR3, taken from reference TRBV11-3 and TRBJ2-2): EAGVVQSPRYKIIEKKQPVAFWCNPISGHNTLYWYLQNLGQGPELLIRYENEEAVDDSQLPKDRFSAERLKGVDSTLKIQPAELGDSAVYLCASSLDLGQVTGELFFGEGSRLTVL.

J is TRBJ1-2 and V is TRBV5-1; tentative D call: TRBD1 (5 bases). The CDR3 runs to 15 residues. The ends were cut back, 3 bases at V and 5 bases at J, with 17 bases in the middle. CDR1 and CDR2 (germline): SGHRS, YFSETQ. As DNA, the CDR3 is TGCGCCAGCAGCTCCGGGACGGCAGAACCTTATGGCTACACCTTC. It translates to CASSSGTAEPYGYTF.

The chain is built from TRBV11-2 and TRBJ2-5; D is undetermined. CDR3 length equals 13 residues. V was clipped by 3 bases and J by 0 bases, with 5 bases between them. Germline V lookup: CDR1 SGHAT, CDR2 FQNNGV. In DNA, the CDR3 is TGTGCCAGCAGCTTGAGTTACCAAGAGACCCAGTACTTC. It encodes CASSLSYQETQYF.

The rearrangement joins TRBV28 to TRBJ1-1; 9 nucleotides line up with TRBD1. In germline, CDR1 is MDHEN, CDR2 SYDVKM. V dropped 6 bases and J dropped 5; count of bases not matched to a gene: 4. The CDR3 runs to 13 residues. CDR3 coding DNA: TGTGCCAGCAGGGACAGGGGCTCTACTGAAGCTTTCTTT. It encodes CASRDRGSTEAFF. The whole variable domain, remainder taken from reference TRBV28 and TRBJ1-1, is DVKVTQSSRYLVKRTGEKVFLECVQDMDHENMFWYRQDPGLGLRLIYFSYDVKMKEKGDIPEGYSVSREKKERFSLILESASTNQTSMYLCASRDRGSTEAFFGQGTRLTVV.

The chain joins TRBV5-1 to TRBJ2-3, with a possible D match to TRBD2 (5 bases). The CDR3 loop spans 14 amino acids. Germline V gene data show CDR1 as SGHRS and CDR2 as YFSETQ. Trimming took 3 bases from V and 4 from J, leaving 12 bases between them. CDR3 sequence: CASSSGLRADTQYF. The DNA of the CDR3 is TGCGCCAGCAGCTCCGGACTTAGAGCAGATACGCAGTATTTT. Looking up the rest from reference TRBV5-1 and TRBJ2-3 gives the full variable domain: KAGVTQTPRYLIKTRGQQVTLSCSPISGHRSVSWYQQTPGQGLQFLFEYFSETQRNKGNFPGRFSGRQFSNSRSEMNVSTLELGDSALYLCASSSGLRADTQYFGPGTRLTVL.

The chain recombines TRBV27 with TRBJ2-7, with TRBD1 identical over 10 bases. V was clipped by 0 bases and J by 4 bases; unmatched bases: 3. The V gene's germline CDR1 is MNHEY and CDR2 SMNVEV (reference sequence). CDR3 length equals 15 residues. This CDR3 reads CASSLSTGGGYEQYF. DNA of the CDR3: TGTGCCAGCAGTTTATCGACAGGGGGCGGGTACGAGCAGTACTTC.

This rearrangement joins TRBV4-2 to TRBJ2-3; 11 bases map to TRBD2. V gave up 1 base and J gave up 0 bases; unmatched junction bases: 3. The V gene's germline CDR1 is LGHNA and CDR2 YNFKEQ. The CDR3 has 17 residues. CDR3 region: CASSQVGTSGSTDTQYF. The DNA for the CDR3 is TGTGCCAGCAGCCAAGTAGGGACTAGCGGTAGCACAGATACGCAGTATTTT.

The table lists this clone with a count of one. V usage is TRBV30 and J usage is TRBJ2-5, with D uncertain. The germline V gene has CDR1 GTSNPN and CDR2 SVGIG (reference sequence). The ends were cut back, 4 bases at V and 0 bases at J, with 3 bases in the middle. CDR3 length: 11 amino acids. The CDR3 is CAWNNQETQYF. CDR3 in DNA: TGTGCCTGGAACAACCAAGAGACCCAGTACTTC.

The CDR3 DNA is TGTGCTAGTGGTTGCCGGGCCCTCCAAGGGAATGAAAAACTGTTTTTT. Translating it yields CASGCRALQGNEKLFF. This chain uses TRBV12-5 with TRBJ1-4; unclear D gene. V was trimmed by 4 bases and J by 5 bases, leaving 17 bases between them. CDR3 length: 16 amino acids. Germline V gene sequence: CDR1 LGHNT, CDR2 FRNRAP.

V and J are TRBV5-1 and TRBJ2-2; tentative D call: TRBD1 (6 bases). Germline CDR1 reads SGHRS; CDR2 reads YFSETQ. This CDR3 contains 15 residues. V lost 6 bases to trimming and J lost 2 bases, with 14 bases between them. The CDR3 reads CASNHQGPNTGELFF. CDR3 DNA sequence: TGCGCCAGCAACCACCAGGGGCCCAACACCGGGGAGCTGTTTTTT.

The chain combines TRBV10-3 with TRBJ2-7; D might be TRBD2 (5 bases). V was shortened by 2 bases and J by 0 bases, with 26 bases between the two germline ends. The V gene's germline CDR1 is ENHRY and CDR2 SYGVKD. This CDR3 region has 20 residues. For the CDR3, the DNA is TGTGCCATCAGTGAGGGGAGTGTTGGGCGGCCCGGGTCCGGCTCCTACGAGCAGTACTTC. Amino acids: CAISEGSVGRPGSGSYEQYF.

The chain joins TRBV5-4 to TRBJ2-3; D perhaps matches TRBD2 (5 bases). Germline V lookup: CDR1 SGHNT, CDR2 YYREEE (reference sequence). The CDR3 contains 18 residues. V lost 0 bases and J lost 0, with 17 bases in between. This CDR3 reads CASSLEIGRAASTDTQYF. The CDR3 nucleotides read TGTGCCAGCAGCTTGGAAATAGGGAGAGCGGCGAGCACAGATACGCAGTATTTT. Full variable domain (rest looked up from reference TRBV5-4 and TRBJ2-3): ETGVTQSPTHLIKTRGQQVTLRCSSQSGHNTVSWYQQALGQGPQFIFQYYREEENGRGNFPPRFSGLQFPNYSSELNVNALELDDSALYLCASSLEIGRAASTDTQYFGPGTRLTVL.

The rearrangement uses TRBV7-9 and TRBJ2-3, with D perhaps TRBD2 (7 bases). CDR1 is SEHNR, CDR2 FQNEAQ, per germline (reference sequence). Deletions cut 2 bases from V and 2 bases from J, with 14 bases between. The CDR3 sequence is 16 residues long. CDR3 nucleotides: TGTGCCAGCAGCTTATCGGGGCGGGGGCTCACAGATACGCAGTATTTT. Translated: CASSLSGRGLTDTQYF.

The chain couples TRBV4-2 to TRBJ1-5, with D uncertain. CDR1 and CDR2 (germline): LGHNA, YNFKEQ. Trimming stripped 1 base from V and 6 bases from J, with 13 bases between. The CDR3 is made up of 15 amino acids. The CDR3 spells CASSQGGVSGQPQHF. The CDR3 DNA reads as TGTGCCAGCAGCCAAGGTGGGGTCTCCGGTCAGCCCCAGCATTTT.

This sequence joins TRBV28 and TRBJ2-6, with 9 bases identical to TRBD1. The germline V gene has CDR1 MDHEN and CDR2 SYDVKM. The trim removed 7 bases at V and 4 bases at J, leaving 14 bases unmatched. CDR3 length: 18 residues. The CDR3, as DNA: TGTGCCAGCACTCTAGCCGGGACAGGGTTGTTAGGGGCCAACGTCCTGACTTTC. Its translation is CASTLAGTGLLGANVLTF.